This note documents a single T cell receptor (beta chain) sequence. Its antigen is not known. The sample comes from a study of cytomegalovirus exposure and HLA in healthy donors. Overall study results and limits: Looking again later, the authors saw that most CMV-associated TCR beta chains seemed HLA-restricted. The availability of immune exposure information extended only to CMV serostatus. An analysis that was carried out later associated about 17,000 TCR beta sequences with HLA alleles at 0.05 false discovery rate.

PCR used 60 Vbeta primers and 13 Jbeta primers. Clones were read by immunoSEQ multiplex PCR, and TCRdb kept only the in-frame ones, dropping some. The table has approximately 97,000 clones, around 63% seen once. In nominal health when sampled, donors likely had unrecorded immune exposures nonetheless. The V gene lost 2 bases and the J gene lost 7 bases, with 12 bases spanning the gap. CDR3 size: 13 residues. CDR1 MNHEY and CDR2 SMNVEV come from the germline V gene (reference sequence). The sequencing input was PBMCs. This sequence originates from a human donor in good health. The rearrangement uses TRBV27 and TRBJ2-7; D possibly corresponds to TRBD2 (5 bases). The CDR3 region has the DNA TGTGCCAGCAGTTTACTGGGGAGAGGGGAGCAGTACTTC. Encoded protein: CASSLLGRGEQYF.